Sequencing of this T cell receptor beta chain was carried out in a study of a mutant IDH1 vaccine in newly diagnosed glioma (dated by TCRdb to the early 2020s). With regard to the full study: Across visits V03 through V10, patients got a total of eight vaccinations, given in weeks 1, 3, 5, 7, 11, 15, 19 and 23. Vaccination started 4-6 weeks after radiotherapy alone, or was given together with temozolomide cycles in the groups whose treatment included chemotherapy. Of the approximately 34 treated patients, around 62% were male and approximately 38% were female, and a mean age of roughly 41 years was recorded. Prior to enrollment, standard therapy consisting of radiotherapy alone, temozolomide alone, or radiochemotherapy with temozolomide had been administered to patients, with the combination being received by most patients. Peripheral blood was collected at six visits: V03 (baseline), V05, V07, V10, V12 and V13. For exploratory analyses, longitudinal TCRB deep sequencing was carried out in roughly 25 treated patients wherever samples were available. Beyond this particular receptor, the publication reports: Immune responses induced by the vaccine were seen in roughly 95% of patients across multiple MHC alleles. The authors stated that sample limitations prevented analyses of patient blood samples from being reproduced. Availability determined which PBMC samples were chosen for TCRB deep sequencing. No apparent relationship was observed between pseudoprogression and alterations in the top peripheral T cell clonotypes detected by TCRB sequencing.

On this clone itself: Its recognized antigen is unknown. Base-call qualities are not available, and no considerably larger clone is one nucleotide away.

The label giving this sample's time point can be read as: week 11, during vaccination. Each vaccine dose was 300 ug of a 20-mer mutant IDH1 peptide in Montanide, given subcutaneously with topical imiquimod. Donors had newly diagnosed WHO grade 3 or 4 IDH1-mutant astrocytomas with loss of nuclear ATRX. The samples were drawn from NOA16, a multicentre, single-arm, open-label phase I trial in Germany that tested a mutant IDH1 peptide vaccine in humans for the first time. Genomic DNA for TCRB sequencing was isolated from EDTA blood with the DNeasy Blood and Tissue Kit. The CDR3 has 15 amino acids, counting the end cysteine and phenylalanine. Only the CDR3 DNA stays, 45 bases, in frame from base 1. The germline V gene (reference sequence) supplies CDR1 MNHNY and CDR2 SVGAGI. V and J are trimmed by 5 bases and 0 bases, and the gene matches miss 5 bases of the junction. The library relied on the immunoSEQ multiplex PCR assay. Rearranged TCR beta chain sequences were amplified with the hsTCRB Kit following the manufacturer's protocol. TCRB libraries were sequenced on an Illumina MiSeq. The study's processing was this. The kit vendor's proprietary platform handled demultiplexing, trimming and gene mapping. Not all clones reach the TCRdb copy of this immuneACCESS table, which keeps in-frame sequences only. Checked studies attribute under half of the gap to unresolved V genes and leave the rest unexplained. The V and J calls and the clone size are those of that table, but D and trimming were determined from the DNA. The sample has around 57,000 clones on record, around nine tenths of them singletons. 1.5% to 2.5% of the sample rests with the top ten.

Specimen: PBMCs, collected from a glioma patient whose treatment included an IDH1 peptide vaccine. This TCR was sampled from a middle-aged man with glioma. Rearrangement joined TRBV6-6 to TRBJ2-3; 7 middle bases align to TRBD1. Here is the DNA: TGTGCCAGCAGTAGACCGGGACAGAGCACAGATACGCAGTATTTT. Its translation reads: CASSRPGQSTDTQYF.